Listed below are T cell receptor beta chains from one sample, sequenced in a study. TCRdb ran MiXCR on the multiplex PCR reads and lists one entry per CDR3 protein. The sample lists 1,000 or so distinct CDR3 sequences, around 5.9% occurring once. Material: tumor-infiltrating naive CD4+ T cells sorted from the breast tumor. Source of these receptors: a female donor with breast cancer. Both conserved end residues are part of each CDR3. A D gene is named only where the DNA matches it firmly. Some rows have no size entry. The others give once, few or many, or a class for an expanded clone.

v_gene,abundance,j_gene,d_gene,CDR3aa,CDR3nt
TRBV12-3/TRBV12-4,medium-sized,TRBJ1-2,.,CASSRLQEANYGYTF,TGTGCCAGCAGCCGGTTACAGGAAGCTAACTATGGCTACACCTTC
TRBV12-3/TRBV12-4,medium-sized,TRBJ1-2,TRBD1,CASSSGQGLQPNYGYTF,TGTGCCAGCAGTTCCGGACAGGGCCTGCAGCCCAACTATGGCTACACCTTC
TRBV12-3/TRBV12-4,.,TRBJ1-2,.,CASSSGTLFNYGYTF,TGTGCCAGCAGCTCCGGGACATTATTCAACTATGGCTACACCTTC
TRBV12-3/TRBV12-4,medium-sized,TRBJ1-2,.,CASRLYDGAGSF,TGTGCCAGCAGACTATACGACGGAGCAGGGTCCTTC
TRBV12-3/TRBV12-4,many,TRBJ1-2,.,CASSRRSLGYTF,TGTGCCAGTAGCAGACGGTCCTTAGGCTACACCTTC
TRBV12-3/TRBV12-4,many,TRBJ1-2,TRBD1,CASSGTGTGEGYTF,TGTGCCAGCAGTGGTACCGGGACAGGGGAAGGCTACACCTTC
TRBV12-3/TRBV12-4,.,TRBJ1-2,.,CASSLARVGYTF,TGTGCCAGCAGTTTAGCCAGGGTAGGCTACACCTTC
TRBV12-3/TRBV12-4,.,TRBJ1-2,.,CASSRSEAFGYTF,TGTGCCAGCAGTCGATCAGAGGCCTTCGGCTACACCTTC
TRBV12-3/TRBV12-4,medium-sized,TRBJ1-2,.,CASSRHGYTF,TGTGCCAGCAGCAGGCATGGCTACACCTTC
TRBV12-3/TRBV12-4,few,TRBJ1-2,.,CASSSRSSPTNYGYTF,TGTGCCAGCAGTTCGCGTTCAAGTCCTACTAACTATGGCTACACCTTC
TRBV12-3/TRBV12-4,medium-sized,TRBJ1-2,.,CASSSGLDGYTF,TGTGCCAGCAGTTCGGGACTGGATGGCTACACCTTC
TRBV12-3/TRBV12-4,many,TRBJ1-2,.,CASSLVRGVRPNYGYTF,TGTGCCAGCAGTTTAGTTCGAGGGGTCAGACCTAACTATGGCTACACCTTC
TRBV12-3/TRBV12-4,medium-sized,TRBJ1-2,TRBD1,CASSLASGQGTF,TGTGCCAGCAGTTTAGCTTCAGGACAGGGTACCTTC
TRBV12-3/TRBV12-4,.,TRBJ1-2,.,CASSAQGHYGYTF,TGTGCCAGCAGTGCACAGGGCCACTATGGCTACACCTTC
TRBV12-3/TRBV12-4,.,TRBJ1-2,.,CASRPGFDGYTF,TGTGCCAGCAGGCCAGGTTTTGATGGCTACACCTTC
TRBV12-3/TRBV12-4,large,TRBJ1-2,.,CASSQQPDYGYTF,TGTGCCAGCAGCCAACAGCCAGACTATGGCTACACCTTC
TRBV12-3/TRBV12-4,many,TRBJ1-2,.,CASSLGSALNYGYTF,TGTGCCAGCAGTTTAGGGAGCGCCCTAAACTATGGCTACACCTTC
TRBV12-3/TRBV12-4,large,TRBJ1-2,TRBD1,CASSVDRVYGYTF,TGTGCCAGCAGTGTCGACAGGGTCTATGGCTACACCTTC
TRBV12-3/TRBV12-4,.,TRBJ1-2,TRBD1,CASSFRTGVGYTF,TGTGCCAGCAGTTTTAGGACAGGGGTTGGCTACACCTTC
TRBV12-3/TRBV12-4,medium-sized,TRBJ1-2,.,CASGTRGQALLFYGYTF,TGTGCCAGCGGAACCCGGGGCCAAGCCCTCCTCTTCTATGGCTACACCTTC
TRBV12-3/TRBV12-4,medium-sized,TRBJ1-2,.,CASSLSQVYGYTF,TGTGCCAGCAGTTTATCCCAGGTCTATGGCTACACCTTC